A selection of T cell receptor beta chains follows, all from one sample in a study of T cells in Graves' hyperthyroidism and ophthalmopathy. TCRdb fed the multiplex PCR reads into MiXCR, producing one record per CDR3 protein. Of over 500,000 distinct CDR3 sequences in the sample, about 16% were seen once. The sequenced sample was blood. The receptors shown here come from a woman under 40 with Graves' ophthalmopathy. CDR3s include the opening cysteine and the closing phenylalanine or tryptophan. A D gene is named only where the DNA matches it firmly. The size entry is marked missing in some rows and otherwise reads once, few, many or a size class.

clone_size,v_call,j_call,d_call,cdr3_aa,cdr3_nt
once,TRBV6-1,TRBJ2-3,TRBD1,CAALDRDTDTQYF,TGTGCCGCCCTGGACAGGGACACAGATACGCAGTATTTT
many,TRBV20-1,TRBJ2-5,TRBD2,CSARPNPGLAGGRWETQYF,TGCAGTGCTAGACCAAACCCGGGACTAGCGGGAGGAAGGTGGGAGACCCAGTACTTC
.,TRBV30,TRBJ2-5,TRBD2,CAWSSGLAGETQYF,TGTGCCTGGAGCTCGGGACTAGCGGGAGAGACCCAGTACTTC
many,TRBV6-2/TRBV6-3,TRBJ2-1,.,CASSYTTGYNEQFF,TGTGCCAGCAGTTACACAACAGGCTACAATGAGCAGTTCTTC
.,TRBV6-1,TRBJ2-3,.,CASSENSGSTDTQYF,TGTGCCAGCAGTGAAAATAGCGGATCCACAGATACGCAGTATTTT
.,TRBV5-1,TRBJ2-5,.,CASSFGEKTQYF,TGCGCCAGCAGCTTCGGGGAAAAGACCCAGTACTTC
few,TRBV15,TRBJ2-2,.,CATSRDLSGELFF,TGTGCCACCAGCAGAGATCTTTCCGGGGAGCTGTTTTTT
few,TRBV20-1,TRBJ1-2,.,CSALQGYTF,TGCAGTGCTCTTCAAGGCTACACCTTC
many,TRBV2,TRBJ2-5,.,CASSSSIGGGETQYF,TGTGCCAGCAGTTCGTCCATCGGGGGAGGAGAGACCCAGTACTTC
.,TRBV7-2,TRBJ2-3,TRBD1,CASSTDRTSTDTQYF,TGTGCCAGCAGCACGGACAGGACCAGCACAGATACGCAGTATTTT
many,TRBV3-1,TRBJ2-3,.,CASSPSWERAGSRGDTQYF,TGTGCCAGCAGCCCATCGTGGGAAAGAGCGGGCTCTCGGGGAGATACGCAGTATTTT
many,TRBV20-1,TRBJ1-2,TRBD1,CSARPDRDRVVRGYTF,TGCAGTGCTAGACCCGACCGGGACAGGGTTGTTCGTGGCTACACCTTC
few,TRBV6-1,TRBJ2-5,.,CASSDLSYGTQYF,TGTGCCAGCAGTGATCTTAGTTATGGGACCCAGTACTTC
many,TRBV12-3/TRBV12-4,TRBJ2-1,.,CASTEGHISYNEQFF,TGTGCCAGCACCGAAGGACACATCTCCTACAATGAGCAGTTCTTC
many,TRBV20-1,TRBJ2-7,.,CSAAEGRRGWDYEQYF,TGCAGTGCTGCCGAAGGACGCAGGGGATGGGACTACGAGCAGTACTTC
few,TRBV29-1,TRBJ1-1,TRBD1,CSVMSGGTTEAFF,TGCAGCGTTATGTCAGGGGGAACGACTGAAGCTTTCTTT
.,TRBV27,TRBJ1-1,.,CASGLGRGTEAFF,TGTGCCAGCGGTTTAGGGCGGGGAACTGAAGCTTTCTTT
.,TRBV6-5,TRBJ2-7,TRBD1,CASSYSSWGRGQNEQYF,TGTGCCAGCAGTTACTCGAGCTGGGGCAGGGGGCAGAACGAGCAGTACTTC
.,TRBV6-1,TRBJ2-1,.,CASKPLLRSEQFF,TGTGCCAGCAAACCTCTATTAAGGAGTGAGCAGTTCTTC
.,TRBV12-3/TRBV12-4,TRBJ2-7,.,CASCRSDRLYEQYF,TGTGCCAGCTGCCGATCCGACAGGTTATACGAGCAGTACTTC
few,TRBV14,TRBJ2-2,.,CASSQAVTSLNTGELFF,TGTGCCAGCAGCCAAGCTGTCACTAGCCTGAACACCGGGGAGCTGTTTTTT
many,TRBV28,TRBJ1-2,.,CASRPRLPYTLGYGYTF,TGTGCCAGCAGGCCCCGTTTGCCCTACACATTGGGCTATGGCTACACCTTC
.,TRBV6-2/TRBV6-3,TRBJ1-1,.,CASSYSGELQAFF,TGTGCCAGCAGTTACTCCGGGGAGCTTCAAGCTTTCTTT
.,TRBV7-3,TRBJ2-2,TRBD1,CASSSGTGRNTGELFF,TGTGCCAGCAGCTCTGGGACAGGGCGAAACACCGGGGAGCTGTTTTTT
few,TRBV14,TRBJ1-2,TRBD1,CACRDRPLLDYGYTF,TGTGCCTGCCGGGACAGGCCGCTACTAGACTATGGCTACACCTTC
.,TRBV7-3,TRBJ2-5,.,CASSASPQETQYF,TGTGCCAGCAGCGCCTCTCCGCAAGAGACCCAGTACTTC
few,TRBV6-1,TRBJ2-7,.,CASRPAGTTYEQYF,TGTGCCAGCAGGCCAGCGGGGACAACCTACGAGCAGTACTTC
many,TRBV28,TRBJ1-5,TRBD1,CASSPTGGRGQPQHF,TGTGCCAGCAGCCCGACAGGGGGAAGGGGACAGCCCCAGCATTTT
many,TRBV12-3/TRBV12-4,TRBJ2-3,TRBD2,CASSFPAGGQDTQYF,TGTGCCAGCAGTTTTCCAGCGGGAGGGCAAGATACGCAGTATTTT
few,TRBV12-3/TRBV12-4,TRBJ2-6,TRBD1,CASRDGTGYSGANVLTF,TGTGCCAGCAGGGACGGGACAGGGTACTCTGGGGCCAACGTCCTGACTTTC
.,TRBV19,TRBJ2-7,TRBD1,CASSMGTGHRYEQYF,TGTGCCAGTAGTATGGGGACAGGGCACCGTTACGAGCAGTACTTC
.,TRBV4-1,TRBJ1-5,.,CASSQAPSGLQPQHF,TGCGCCAGCAGCCAAGCCCCCTCAGGGCTTCAGCCCCAGCATTTT